Following are 28 T cell receptor beta chains from one sample sequenced in a study of T cells in narcolepsy listed by TCRdb under 2018. Libraries came from the immunoSEQ multiplex PCR assay. Not all clones reach the TCRdb copy of this immuneACCESS table, which keeps in-frame sequences only. Checked studies attribute under half of the gap to unresolved V genes and leave the rest unexplained. The sample table lists roughly 34,000 clones, 87% of them with a count of one. The leading ten clones occupy more than 0.65% of the sample. The source material was CD45RA- memory CD4+ T cells from PBMCs. The cell subset or site label, read with the paper, signifies: memory T cells sorted ex vivo from peripheral blood. Source of these receptors: a human donor with narcolepsy.

The V call is TRBV7-9, the J call TRBJ2-7; no reliable D call. The CDR3 has 12 residues. V was clipped by 8 bases and J by 1 base, with 9 bases between them. Germline CDR1 SEHNR, CDR2 FQNEAQ (reference sequence). The chain's CDR3 is CASGDGSYEQYF. In nucleotides, the CDR3 is TGTGCCAGCGGAGACGGATCCTACGAGCAGTACTTC.

V and J are TRBV23-1 and TRBJ1-6; 11 nucleotides align to TRBD1. TRBV23-1 belongs to the ORF category, with a function that is uncertain. This CDR3 region has 15 residues. V was pared by 4 bases and J by 13 bases, with 9 bases of the junction left unmatched. CDR3 residues: CASSLTGTGGLPLHF. The CDR3 DNA sequence: TGCGCCAGCAGTCTTACGGGGACAGGGGGACTCCCCCTCCACTTT.

J is TRBJ2-2 and V is TRBV28; TRBD2 is a possible D gene (7 bases). There are 15 residues in the CDR3. Trimming shortened V by 4 bases and J by 4 bases, and 13 bases separated the two germline ends. Looked up from germline, CDR1 is MDHEN and CDR2 is SYDVKM. The CDR3 here is CASSWQGRGTGELFF. The CDR3, as DNA: TGTGCCAGCAGTTGGCAGGGGAGGGGCACCGGGGAGCTGTTTTTT.

This clone has more than one count but fewer than ten. The V call is TRBV5-4, the J call TRBJ2-7; 7 bases are a match to TRBD1. From germline, CDR1 is SGHNT and CDR2 YYREEE (reference sequence). With V trimmed by 9 bases and J by 0 bases, 12 bases remained unmatched. The CDR3 contains 15 residues. CDR3 sequence reads: CATKPSGGVSYEQYF. The CDR3 coding sequence is TGTGCCACCAAACCTTCAGGGGGAGTCTCCTACGAGCAGTACTTC.

In its sample, this clone was seen once. The rearrangement joins TRBV5-4 to TRBJ2-5; maybe TRBD1 (6 bases). Germline CDR1 SGHNT, CDR2 YYREEE (reference sequence). CDR3 size: 16 residues. V lost 0 bases, J lost 5 bases, and 17 bases lay in between. The DNA of the CDR3 is TGTGCCAGCAGCTTGGGAGTTACAGGGAAAGAGGAGACCCAGTACTTC. This encodes CASSLGVTGKEETQYF.

The chain links TRBV11-2 to TRBJ2-3, with a weak D call TRBD2 (6 bases). Germline V gene lookup returns CDR1 SGHAT and CDR2 FQNNGV. The CDR3 spans 15 residues. V lost 2 bases and J 2 bases, leaving 11 bases between the germline ends. This CDR3 reads CASSLLALTTDTQYF. Written as DNA, the CDR3 is TGTGCCAGCAGCTTACTAGCGTTGACCACAGATACGCAGTATTTT.

The chain links TRBV11-1 to TRBJ2-1; no clear D. Per the germline V gene, CDR1 is SGHAT and CDR2 is FQDESV (reference sequence). This CDR3 is 12 amino acids long. Trimming removed 1 base from V and 7 bases from J, with 5 bases in between. The chain's CDR3 is CASSLGWNEQFF. CDR3 nucleotide sequence: TGTGCCAGCAGCTTAGGTTGGAATGAGCAGTTCTTC.

This sequence joins TRBV30 and TRBJ1-6, with D perhaps TRBD1 (5 bases). From germline, CDR1 is GTSNPN and CDR2 SVGIG (reference sequence). The CDR3 is 15 amino acids. With 4 bases removed from V and 9 bases from J, the gap between germline ends came to 19 bases. The chain's CDR3 is CAWKVGGAVSSPLHF. CDR3 sequence (DNA): TGTGCCTGGAAGGTCGGAGGGGCCGTGAGTTCACCCCTCCACTTT.

The gene calls are TRBV11-3 and TRBJ1-1; no clear D gene. Trimming pared 5 bases from V and 2 bases from J, leaving 9 bases between. Per the germline V gene, CDR1 is SGHNT and CDR2 is YENEEA. The CDR3 sequence is 13 residues long. In DNA, the CDR3 is TGTGCCAGCAGCCCCACCCTAAACACTGAAGCTTTCTTT. Protein product: CASSPTLNTEAFF.

The V gene is TRBV11-3, the J gene TRBJ2-5, with a possible D match to TRBD2 (7 bases). Per the germline V gene, CDR1 is SGHNT and CDR2 is YENEEA. Trimming removed 5 bases at V and 4 bases at J, with 23 bases between. The CDR3 spans 17 residues. CDR3 bases: TGTGCCAGCAGCCCTGGGAGGGGGACCGGCAAGGGAGAGACCCAGTACTTC. It specifies CASSPGRGTGKGETQYF.

This clone appeared a few times. This sequence joins TRBV28 and TRBJ1-2, with D possibly matching TRBD1 (5 bases). Trimming took 8 bases from V and 0 from J, leaving 16 bases between them. Germline lookup yields CDR1 MDHEN and CDR2 SYDVKM. CDR3 length: 15 amino acids. The CDR3 DNA reads as TGTGCCAGCCGGGACTCATTGCTAGCTAACTATGGCTACACCTTC. It is translated as CASRDSLLANYGYTF.

This chain joins TRBV7-3 and TRBJ2-5, with D possibly matching TRBD1 (6 bases). V shed 5 bases and J shed 1 base, with 20 bases lying between them. The CDR3 totals 17 residues. Germline V gives CDR1 SGHTA, CDR2 FQGTGA. The CDR3 DNA reads TGTGCCAGCAGCGATTATGCCCGGACAGAACCCCAAGAGACCCAGTACTTC. Its protein is CASSDYARTEPQETQYF.

This clone has a single count. J is TRBJ1-2 and V is TRBV28, with D possibly being TRBD1 (6 bases). The CDR3 length is 13 residues. Germline V gene data show CDR1 as MDHEN and CDR2 as SYDVKM. Trimming pared 8 bases from V and 0 bases from J, leaving 10 bases between. CDR3 nucleotide sequence: TGTGCCAGCTGGAGGGGGACTAACTATGGCTACACCTTC. It specifies CASWRGTNYGYTF.

Only one count was recorded for this clone. This chain links TRBV2 with TRBJ1-1, with D tentatively TRBD1 (6 bases). Trimming removed 6 bases at V and 14 bases at J, with 16 bases between. The germline V gene encodes CDR1 SNHLY and CDR2 FYNNEI. The CDR3 extends over 11 amino acids. CDR3 nucleotide sequence: TGTGCCAGCAGGAGCCAAATCAGGGGATTCTTT. Protein: CASRSQIRGFF.

V usage is TRBV11-3 and J usage is TRBJ2-6; 7 bases are a match to TRBD1. Germline CDR1 and CDR2: SGHNT and YENEEA. The junction had 3 bases not matched to a gene; V was cut back by 5 bases and J by 2 bases. The CDR3 consists of 15 residues. The CDR3 DNA is TGTGCCAGCAGCCCCAGGGGGACTGGGGCCAACGTCCTGACTTTC. Translated, it gives CASSPRGTGANVLTF.

This clone has only a few counts. This same CDR3 is encoded by further DNA sequences in the sample. J is TRBJ2-5 and V is TRBV7-2; the match to TRBD2 covers 16 bases. Looked up from germline, CDR1 is SGHTA and CDR2 is FQGNSA. The CDR3 has 16 residues. The junction had 2 bases not matched to a gene; V was cut back by 5 bases and J by 2 bases. The CDR3, as DNA: TGTGCCAGCAGCCTGGGACTAGCGGGAGGGCAAGAGACCCAGTACTTC. Translating gives CASSLGLAGGQETQYF. Supplemented by reference TRBV7-2 and TRBJ2-5, the full variable domain reads GAGVSQSPSNKVTEKGKDVELRCDPISGHTALYWYRQSLGQGLEFLIYFQGNSAPDKSGLPSDRFSAERTGGSVSTLTIQRTQQEDSAVYLCASSLGLAGGQETQYFGPGTRLLVL.

The J gene is TRBJ2-3, the V gene TRBV9; TRBD1 agrees at 8 bases. Per the germline V gene, CDR1 is SGDLS and CDR2 is YYNGEE. CDR3 length equals 16 residues. The V and J ends lost 4 bases and 4 bases, in that order; junction bases with no gene match: 11. CDR3 in DNA: TGTGCCAGCAGCTCGTACGGACAGGGTTTCGCAGATACGCAGTATTTT. Translated: CASSSYGQGFADTQYF.

V is TRBV7-9 and J is TRBJ2-3; 13 bases are shared with TRBD2. From germline, CDR1 is SEHNR and CDR2 FQNEAQ (reference sequence). The CDR3 runs 16 residues. The junction had 4 bases not matched to a gene; V was cut back by 3 bases and J by 4 bases. CDR3 nucleotides: TGTGCCAGCAGCTTTGAACTAGCGGGAGGGGCAGATACGCAGTATTTT. Translating it yields CASSFELAGGADTQYF.

V gene TRBV7-9 combines with J gene TRBJ1-2; 8 bases are shared with TRBD1. CDR3 length: 17 amino acids. The V gene end was trimmed by 5 bases and the J gene end by 2 bases; junction bases not matched to a gene: 13. Germline V gene lookup returns CDR1 SEHNR and CDR2 FQNEAQ (reference sequence). In nucleotides, the CDR3 is TGTGCCAGCAGCCCTTTACAGGGGGAGACAATAAACTATGGCTACACCTTC. It codes for CASSPLQGETINYGYTF.

The chain joins TRBV5-1 to TRBJ1-1; D is undetermined. The V end was cut by 4 bases, the J end by 4 bases, with 17 bases between. The CDR3 runs 15 residues. Germline values: CDR1 SGHRS, CDR2 YFSETQ. The CDR3 spells CASSPEGRRGTEAFF. The CDR3 DNA reads as TGCGCCAGCAGCCCGGAAGGGCGGCGGGGCACTGAAGCTTTCTTT.

This clone was observed once. This chain connects TRBV18 to TRBJ2-2; perhaps D is TRBD1 or TRBD2 (5 bases each). CDR1 and CDR2 (germline): KGHSH, LQKENI. The CDR3 extends over 15 amino acids. Trimming removed 3 bases from V and 15 bases from J, with 23 bases in between. In nucleotides, the CDR3 is TGTGCCAGCTCACCGCCGATGCCGGGGACGGGGTCGTTGTTTTTT. Translated, it gives CASSPPMPGTGSLFF.

The V call is TRBV7-9, the J call TRBJ1-3, with D possibly TRBD1 on 6 matching bases. The CDR3 is 17 residues long. V lost 8 bases and J lost 0, with 20 bases in between. The germline gives CDR1 SEHNR, CDR2 FQNEAQ (reference sequence). The CDR3 coding sequence is TGTGCCAGCCCGTCCAAGGAGGGGGGGAACTCTGGAAACACCATATATTTT. Encoded protein: CASPSKEGGNSGNTIYF.

The chain combines TRBV5-1 with TRBJ2-2, with 8 bases aligning to TRBD2. CDR3 length: 16 amino acids. Unmatched junction bases numbered 5, after V lost 4 bases and J lost 0 bases. From germline, CDR1 is SGHRS and CDR2 YFSETQ. The CDR3 DNA is TGCGCCAGCAGCCGGGAGGGGCCTACGAACACCGGGGAGCTGTTTTTT. Amino acids: CASSREGPTNTGELFF.

The chain links TRBV5-1 to TRBJ2-7, with TRBD1 identical over 9 bases. The CDR3 has 15 amino acids. V lost 0 bases, J lost 2 bases, and 3 bases stayed unmatched. From germline, CDR1 is SGHRS and CDR2 YFSETQ. The CDR3 here is CASSLGGDRAYEQYF. The CDR3 DNA reads as TGCGCCAGCAGCTTGGGAGGGGACAGGGCCTACGAGCAGTACTTC. The complete variable domain, with remaining parts taken from reference TRBV5-1 and TRBJ2-7, reads KAGVTQTPRYLIKTRGQQVTLSCSPISGHRSVSWYQQTPGQGLQFLFEYFSETQRNKGNFPGRFSGRQFSNSRSEMNVSTLELGDSALYLCASSLGGDRAYEQYFGPGTRLTVT.

The chain couples TRBV28 to TRBJ1-2, with D hard to call. Trimming pared 5 bases from V and 3 bases from J, leaving 4 bases between. Germline V gives CDR1 MDHEN, CDR2 SYDVKM. The CDR3 has 11 residues. The CDR3 here is CASSQYYGYTF. CDR3 in DNA: TGTGCCAGCAGTCAATACTATGGCTACACCTTC.

V usage is TRBV6-6 and J usage is TRBJ1-5; no reliable D call. V lost 1 base to trimming and J lost 8 bases, with 12 bases between them. The CDR3 length is 14 residues. CDR1 and CDR2 (germline): MNHNY, SVGAGI (reference sequence). The CDR3 nucleotides are TGTGCCAGCAGTTACTTAGGGTTCGGGGAGCCCCAGCATTTT. It yields the protein CASSYLGFGEPQHF.

Remarks on this clone: An end of the junction differs from the germline gene, which may be a read error. V usage is TRBV6-1 and J usage is TRBJ2-7; 8 bases agree with TRBD1. The CDR3 loop spans 10 amino acids. CDR1 is MNHNS and CDR2 is SASEGT in the germline V gene. The CDR3 sequence: CASSTRDRKF. The CDR3 DNA follows: TGTGCCAGCAGCACCCGGGACAGGAAGTTC.

The chain uses TRBV6-4 and TRBJ1-1; D gene unclear. This CDR3 contains 13 residues. Trimming stripped 3 bases from V and 3 bases from J, with 8 bases between. Germline V gene data show CDR1 as MRHNA and CDR2 as SNTAGT. The CDR3: CASSDRQDTEAFF. The CDR3 region has the DNA TGTGCCAGCAGTGATAGGCAGGACACTGAAGCTTTCTTT.